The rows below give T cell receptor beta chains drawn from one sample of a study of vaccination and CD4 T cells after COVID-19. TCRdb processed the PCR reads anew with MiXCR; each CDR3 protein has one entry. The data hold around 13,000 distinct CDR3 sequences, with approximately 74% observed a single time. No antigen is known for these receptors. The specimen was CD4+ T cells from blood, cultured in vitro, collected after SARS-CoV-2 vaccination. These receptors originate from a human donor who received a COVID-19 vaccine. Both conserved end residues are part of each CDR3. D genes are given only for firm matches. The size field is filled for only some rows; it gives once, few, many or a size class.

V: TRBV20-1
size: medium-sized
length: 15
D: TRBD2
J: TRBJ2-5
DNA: TGCAGTGCTAGGGCGGGGGGGCGCAACCAAGAGACCCAGTACTTC
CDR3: CSARAGGRNQETQYF

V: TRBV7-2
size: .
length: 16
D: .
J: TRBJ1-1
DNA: TGTGCCAGCAGCTCAACTCCGGGACGGCGGAACACTGAAGCTTTCTTT
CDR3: CASSSTPGRRNTEAFF

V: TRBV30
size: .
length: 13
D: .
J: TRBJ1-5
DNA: TGTGCCTGGAGTGACGGGAGGGATCAGCCCCAGCATTTT
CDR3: CAWSDGRDQPQHF

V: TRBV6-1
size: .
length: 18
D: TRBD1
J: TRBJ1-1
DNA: TGTGCCAGCAGTCCCCGTTCTCCCAGGGGGCGAGGGACCACTGAAGCTTTCTTT
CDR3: CASSPRSPRGRGTTEAFF

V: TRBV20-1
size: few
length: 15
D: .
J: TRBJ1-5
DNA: TGCAGTGCCGTCGGATTCGGGGGTTTCAATCAGCCCCAGCATTTT
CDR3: CSAVGFGGFNQPQHF

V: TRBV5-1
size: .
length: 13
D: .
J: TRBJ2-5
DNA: TGCGCCAGCAGCTTGGTCAGGGAAGAGACCCAGTACTTC
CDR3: CASSLVREETQYF

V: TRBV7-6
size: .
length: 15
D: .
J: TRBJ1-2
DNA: TGTGCCAGCAGCTTAGGGCAGGGAGGAAGATATGGCTACACCTTC
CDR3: CASSLGQGGRYGYTF

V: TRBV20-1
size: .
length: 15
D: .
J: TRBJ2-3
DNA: TGCAGTGCTAGAGATCCCCTTATCGTTGATGATACGCAGTATTTT
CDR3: CSARDPLIVDDTQYF

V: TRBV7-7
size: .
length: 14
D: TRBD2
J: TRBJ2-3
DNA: TGTGCCAGCAGCTCCGGGAGGGCCCCAGATACGCAGTATTTT
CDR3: CASSSGRAPDTQYF

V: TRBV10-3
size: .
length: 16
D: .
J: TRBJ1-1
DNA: TGTGCCATCAAGGGGCGAAGCGGAAACATGAACACTGAAGCTTTCTTT
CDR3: CAIKGRSGNMNTEAFF

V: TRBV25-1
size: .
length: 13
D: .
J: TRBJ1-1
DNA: TGTGCCAGCAGTGACCCCCTGGGCACTGAAGCTTTCTTT
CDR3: CASSDPLGTEAFF

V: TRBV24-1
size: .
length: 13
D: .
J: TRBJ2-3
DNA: TGTGCCACCAGTGATGAGGGGGCAGATACGCAGTATTTT
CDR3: CATSDEGADTQYF

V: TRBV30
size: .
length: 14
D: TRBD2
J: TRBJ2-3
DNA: TGTGCCTGGGGACTAGCGGGGGGGGCAGATACGCAGTATTTT
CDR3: CAWGLAGGADTQYF

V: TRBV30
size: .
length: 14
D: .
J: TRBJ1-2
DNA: TGTGCCTGGATTGTTAGAGGTGCTAACTATGGCTACACCTTC
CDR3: CAWIVRGANYGYTF

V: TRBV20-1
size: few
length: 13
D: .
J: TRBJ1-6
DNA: TGCAGTGCTAGAAGGGATTCGTCCCTCACCCTCCACTTT
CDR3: CSARRDSSLTLHF

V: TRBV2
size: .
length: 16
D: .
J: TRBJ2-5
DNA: TGTGCCAGCACCCAATGGGAGTGGGAACACCAAGAGACCCAGTACTTC
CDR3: CASTQWEWEHQETQYF

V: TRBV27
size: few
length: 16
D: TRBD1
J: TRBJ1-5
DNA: TGTGCCAGCAGCCCTTGGGACAGGGGGTACAATCAGCCCCAGCATTTT
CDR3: CASSPWDRGYNQPQHF

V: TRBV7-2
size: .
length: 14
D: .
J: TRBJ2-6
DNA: TGTGCCAGCAGCTTAAGACCTGGGGCCAACGTCCTGACTTTC
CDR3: CASSLRPGANVLTF

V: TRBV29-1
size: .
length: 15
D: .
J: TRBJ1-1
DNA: TGCAGCGTTGTCGGACGGGGGCCGACGGACACTGAAGCTTTCTTT
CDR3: CSVVGRGPTDTEAFF

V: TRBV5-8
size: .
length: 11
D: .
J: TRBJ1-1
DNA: TGTGCCAGCAGCAGGGTCACTGAAGCTTTCTTT
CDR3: CASSRVTEAFF

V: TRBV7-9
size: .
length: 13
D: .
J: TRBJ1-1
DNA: TGTGCCAGCAGCGTAGGGGGTGGCACTGAAGCTTTCTTT
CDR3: CASSVGGGTEAFF

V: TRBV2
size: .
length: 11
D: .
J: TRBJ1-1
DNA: TGTGCCAGCCGGACTTGGACTGAAGCTTTCTTT
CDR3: CASRTWTEAFF

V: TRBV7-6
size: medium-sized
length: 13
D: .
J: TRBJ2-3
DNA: TGTGCCAGCAGCTTTACCAACACAGATACGCAGTATTTT
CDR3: CASSFTNTDTQYF

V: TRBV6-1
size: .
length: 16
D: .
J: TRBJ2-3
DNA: TGTGCCAGCCGAATGTACCAGGGGGGGGACACAGATACGCAGTATTTT
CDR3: CASRMYQGGDTDTQYF

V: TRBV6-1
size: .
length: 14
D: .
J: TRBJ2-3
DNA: TGTGCCAGCAGTGAAGACCCTAGCACAGATACGCAGTATTTT
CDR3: CASSEDPSTDTQYF

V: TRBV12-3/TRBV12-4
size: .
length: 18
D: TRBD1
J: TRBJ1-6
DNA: TGTGCCAGCAGTCGGACAGGGGGTTTAAGCTCCTATAATTCACCCCTCCACTTT
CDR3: CASSRTGGLSSYNSPLHF

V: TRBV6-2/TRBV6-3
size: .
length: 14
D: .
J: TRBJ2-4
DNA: TGTGCCAGCAGCTCTACAGAAGTCAAAAACATTCAGTACTTC
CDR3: CASSSTEVKNIQYF

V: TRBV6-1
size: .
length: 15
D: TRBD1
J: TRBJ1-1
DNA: TGTGCCAGCAGTCCCCTACAGGGGTGGAACACTGAAGCTTTCTTT
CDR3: CASSPLQGWNTEAFF